What follows is one T cell receptor (beta chain) and its context. Unique molecular identifiers tagged the TCRbeta library. TCRdb reprocessed the PCR reads via MiXCR and lists one record per CDR3 protein. The sample has around 580,000 distinct CDR3 sequences, over 25% seen once. The data derive from a study of T-cell reconstitution after alpha-beta-depleted transplantation in children. The sequencing used PBMCs, collected before TCRalphabeta/CD19-depleted stem cell transplant. The clonotype comes from a boy under two years old with Wiskott-Aldrich syndrome, due to receive a stem cell transplant.

CDR3 protein: CASTLNGQGYPTEQYF. Here the CDR3 DNA reads TGTGCCAGCACCTTAAATGGACAGGGTTACCCTACCGAGCAGTACTTC. J is TRBJ2-7 and V is TRBV28; 8 bases agree with TRBD1. CDR3 length equals 16 residues. Germline trimming cut 7 bases from V and 6 bases from J; bases unmatched to any gene: 17. Germline values: CDR1 MDHEN, CDR2 SYDVKM.